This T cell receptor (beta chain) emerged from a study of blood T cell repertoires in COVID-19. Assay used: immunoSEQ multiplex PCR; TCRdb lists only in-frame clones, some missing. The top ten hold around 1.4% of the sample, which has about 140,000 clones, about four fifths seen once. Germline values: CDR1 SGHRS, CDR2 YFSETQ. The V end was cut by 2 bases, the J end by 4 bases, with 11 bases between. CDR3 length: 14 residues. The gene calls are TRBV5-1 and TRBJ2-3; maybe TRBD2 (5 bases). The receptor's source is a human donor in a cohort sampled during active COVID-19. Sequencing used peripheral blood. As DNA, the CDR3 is TGCGCCAGCAGCTTCGGTGGGAGCGCAGATACGCAGTATTTT. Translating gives CASSFGGSADTQYF.